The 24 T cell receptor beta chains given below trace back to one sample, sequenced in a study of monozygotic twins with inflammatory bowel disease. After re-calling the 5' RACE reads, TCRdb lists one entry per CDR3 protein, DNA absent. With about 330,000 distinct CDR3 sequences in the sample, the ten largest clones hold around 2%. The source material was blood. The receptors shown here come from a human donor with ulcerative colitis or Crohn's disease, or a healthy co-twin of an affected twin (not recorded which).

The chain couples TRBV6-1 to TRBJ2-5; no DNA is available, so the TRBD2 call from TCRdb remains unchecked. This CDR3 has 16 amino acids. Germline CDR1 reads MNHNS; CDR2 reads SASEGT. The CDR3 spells CAGSDSGVALSETQYF.

This CDR3 is CASSLGRTNQPQHF. The genes are TRBV7-2 and TRBJ1-5. CDR3 length equals 14 residues. In germline, CDR1 is SGHTA, CDR2 FQGNSA.

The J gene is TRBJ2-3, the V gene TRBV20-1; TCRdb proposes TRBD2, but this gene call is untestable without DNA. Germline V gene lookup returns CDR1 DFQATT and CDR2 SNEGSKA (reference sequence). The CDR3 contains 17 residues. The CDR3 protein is CSASRALAGVRTDTQYF.

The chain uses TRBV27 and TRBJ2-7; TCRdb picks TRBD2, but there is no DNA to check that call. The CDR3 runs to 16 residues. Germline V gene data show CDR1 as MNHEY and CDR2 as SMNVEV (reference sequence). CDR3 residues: CASSPPMLAHTYEQYF.

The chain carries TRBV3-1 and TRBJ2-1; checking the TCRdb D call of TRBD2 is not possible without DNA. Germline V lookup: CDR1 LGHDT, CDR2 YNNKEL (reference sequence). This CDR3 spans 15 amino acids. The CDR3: CASSQGLAGINEQFF.

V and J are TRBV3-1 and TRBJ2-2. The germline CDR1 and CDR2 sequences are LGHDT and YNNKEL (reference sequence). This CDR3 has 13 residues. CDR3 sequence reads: CASSQENTGELFF.

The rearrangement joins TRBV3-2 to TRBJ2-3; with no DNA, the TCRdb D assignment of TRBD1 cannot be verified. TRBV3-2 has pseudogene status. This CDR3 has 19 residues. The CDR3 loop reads CASSLNTVTSGPSTDTQYF.

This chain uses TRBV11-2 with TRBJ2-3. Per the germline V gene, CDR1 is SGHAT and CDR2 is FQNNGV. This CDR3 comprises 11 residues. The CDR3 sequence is CASNHGETQYF.

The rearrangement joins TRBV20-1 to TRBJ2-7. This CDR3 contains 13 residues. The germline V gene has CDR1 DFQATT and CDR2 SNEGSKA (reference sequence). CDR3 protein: CSAKAGVSYEQYF.

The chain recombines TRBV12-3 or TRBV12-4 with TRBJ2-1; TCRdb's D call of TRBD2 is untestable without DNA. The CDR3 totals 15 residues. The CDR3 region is CASSPLAGAYNEQFF.

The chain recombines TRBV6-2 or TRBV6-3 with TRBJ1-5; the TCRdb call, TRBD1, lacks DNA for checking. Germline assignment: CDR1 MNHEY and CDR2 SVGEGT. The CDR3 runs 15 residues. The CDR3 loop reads CASTILGTGDQPQHF.

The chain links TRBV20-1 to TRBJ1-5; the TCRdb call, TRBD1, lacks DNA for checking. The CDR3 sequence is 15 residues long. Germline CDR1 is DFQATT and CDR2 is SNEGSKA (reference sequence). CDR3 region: CSAISEQDSNQPQHF.

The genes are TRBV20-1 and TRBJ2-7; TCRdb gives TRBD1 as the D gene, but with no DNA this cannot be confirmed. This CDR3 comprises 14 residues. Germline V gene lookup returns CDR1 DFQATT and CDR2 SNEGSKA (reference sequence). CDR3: CSARMPGGGYEQYF.

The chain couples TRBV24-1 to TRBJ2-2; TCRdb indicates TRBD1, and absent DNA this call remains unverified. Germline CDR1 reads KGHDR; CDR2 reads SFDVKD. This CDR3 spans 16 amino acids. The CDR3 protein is CATSDPRQGPTGELFF.

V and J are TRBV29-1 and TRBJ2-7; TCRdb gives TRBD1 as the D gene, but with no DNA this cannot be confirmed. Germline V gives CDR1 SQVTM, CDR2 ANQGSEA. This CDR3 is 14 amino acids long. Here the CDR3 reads CSVEGQGRPYEQYF.

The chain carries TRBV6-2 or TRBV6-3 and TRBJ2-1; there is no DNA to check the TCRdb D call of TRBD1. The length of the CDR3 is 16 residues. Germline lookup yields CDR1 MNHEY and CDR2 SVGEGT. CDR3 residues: CASSFGQSPGFNEQFF.

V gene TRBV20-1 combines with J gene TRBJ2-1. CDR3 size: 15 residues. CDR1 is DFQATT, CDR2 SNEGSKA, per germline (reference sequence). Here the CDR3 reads CSASSTWSSYNEQFF.

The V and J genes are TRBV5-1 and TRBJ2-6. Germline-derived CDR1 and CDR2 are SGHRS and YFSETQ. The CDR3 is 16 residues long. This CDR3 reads CASSLEAGSGANVLTF.

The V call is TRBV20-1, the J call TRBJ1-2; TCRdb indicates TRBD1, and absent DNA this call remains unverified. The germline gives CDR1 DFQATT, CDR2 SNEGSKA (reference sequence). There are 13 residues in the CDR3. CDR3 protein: CSAPAQGSYGYTF.

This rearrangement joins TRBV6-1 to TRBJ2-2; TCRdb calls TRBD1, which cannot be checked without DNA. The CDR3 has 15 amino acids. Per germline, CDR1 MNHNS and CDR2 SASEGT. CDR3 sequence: CASTPGSLGTGELFF.

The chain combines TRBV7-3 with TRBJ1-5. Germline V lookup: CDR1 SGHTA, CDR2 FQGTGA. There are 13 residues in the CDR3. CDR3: CASSLNPGQPQHF.

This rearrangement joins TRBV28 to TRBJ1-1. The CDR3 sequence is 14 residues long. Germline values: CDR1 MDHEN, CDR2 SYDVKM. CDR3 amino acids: CASRLPSTRTEAFF. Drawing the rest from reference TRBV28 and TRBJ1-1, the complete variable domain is DVKVTQSSRYLVKRTGEKVFLECVQDMDHENMFWYRQDPGLGLRLIYFSYDVKMKEKGDIPEGYSVSREKKERFSLILESASTNQTSMYLCASRLPSTRTEAFFGQGTRLTVV.

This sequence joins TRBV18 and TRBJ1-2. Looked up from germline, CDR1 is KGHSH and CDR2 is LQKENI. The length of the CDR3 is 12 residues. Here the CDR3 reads CASSPQSYGYTF.

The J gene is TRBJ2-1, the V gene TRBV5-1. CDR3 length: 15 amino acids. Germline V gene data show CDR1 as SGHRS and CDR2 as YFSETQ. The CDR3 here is CASSLESGFAGEQFF.